The rows below give T cell receptor beta chains drawn from one sample of a study of fetal regulatory T cell absence and autoimmunity. Some clones are missing from TCRdb's copy, which holds only in-frame ones; the method was immunoSEQ multiplex PCR. The sample has 95,000 or so clones, less than 80% seen once. Sequencing was done on a sample of pancreas tissue. The source is a male donor with IPEX syndrome. Each CDR3 is given with its conserved first and last residue. A D gene is named only where the DNA matches it firmly. Clone size is stated in some rows and not others, as once, few, many or a class when expanded.

>TRBV5-5|NA|NA|TRBJ2-1
TGTGCCAGCAGCTCCGGGCCTCAGTCAGATGAGCAGTTCTTC
CASSSGPQSDEQFF
>TRBV11-2|NA|TRBD1|TRBJ1-2
TGTGCCAGCAGCTTAGCCTGGGACAGCCCTAACTATGGCTACACCTTC
CASSLAWDSPNYGYTF
>TRBV9|NA|NA|TRBJ1-2
TGTGCCAGCAGCGCCCAGGGATATGGCTACACCTTC
CASSAQGYGYTF
>TRBV7-6|NA|TRBD2|TRBJ2-1
TGTGCCAGCAGCCAGGGACTAGCGGGAGGGCCTTCCTACAATGAGCAGTTCTTC
CASSQGLAGGPSYNEQFF
>TRBV27|NA|NA|TRBJ1-5
TGTGCCAGCAGTCCCTACTCAGGGCAGCCCCAGCATTTT
CASSPYSGQPQHF
>TRBV13|NA|NA|TRBJ1-4
TGTGCCAGCAGCTTAAACGGTATCGGATCGGAAGGACTGTTTTTT
CASSLNGIGSEGLFF
>TRBV7-9|NA|NA|TRBJ2-7
TGTGCCAGCAGCTTACACTACGAGCAGTACTTC
CASSLHYEQYF
>TRBV29-1|NA|NA|TRBJ2-7
TGCAGCGTTGAAGATGTTGGCTACGAGCAGTACTTC
CSVEDVGYEQYF
>TRBV25-1|few|NA|TRBJ1-2
TGTGCCAGCAGTGAGGACAAATATGGCTACACCTTC
CASSEDKYGYTF
>TRBV29-1|once|NA|TRBJ2-7
TGCAGCGTTGTGGGTCAATTGATCCCCTACGAGCAGTACTTC
CSVVGQLIPYEQYF
>TRBV27|few|NA|TRBJ1-1
TGTGCCAGCAGCCTGGTCGGGAACACTGAAGCTTTCTTT
CASSLVGNTEAFF
>TRBV4-1|NA|NA|TRBJ2-1
TGCGCCAGCAGCCAAGATCGGCGGGGTTTCTACAATGAGCAGTTCTTC
CASSQDRRGFYNEQFF
>TRBV6-5|NA|NA|TRBJ2-5
TGTGCCAGCAGCCCTCTGTCCGGCTCAGAGACCCAGTACTTC
CASSPLSGSETQYF
>TRBV10-3|NA|NA|TRBJ1-1
TGTGCCATCAGTGAGTCGGGGGGGAGTAACACTGAAGCTTTCTTT
CAISESGGSNTEAFF
>TRBV29-1|NA|NA|TRBJ1-1
TGCAGCGTTGAGGGCGGCGCAGGGAGGGCTTTCTTT
CSVEGGAGRAFF
>TRBV6-5|NA|TRBD2|TRBJ2-5
TGTGCCAGCAGTTACTGGGATCTAGCGGGAGAGACCCAGTACTTC
CASSYWDLAGETQYF
>TRBV7-8|NA|NA|TRBJ1-1
TGTGCCAGCAGCTTCGATAGCTACACTGAAGCTTTCTTT
CASSFDSYTEAFF
>TRBV10-3|NA|TRBD2|TRBJ2-5
TGTGCCATCAGCCCCGGGACTAGCATGGCGGAGACCCAGTACTTC
CAISPGTSMAETQYF
>TRBV27|NA|TRBD2|TRBJ2-2
TGTGCCAGCAGTTTATTACCGCGGGAGCCCGGGGAGCTGTTTTTT
CASSLLPREPGELFF
>TRBV11-2|NA|NA|TRBJ1-2
TGTGCCAGCAGCTTAATCCAGCTTTATGGCTACACCTTC
CASSLIQLYGYTF
>TRBV27|NA|NA|TRBJ2-1
TGTGCCAGCAGGTTGGGGTCCGGGCAGGGCCCCTACAATGAGCAGTTCTTC
CASRLGSGQGPYNEQFF
>TRBV6-5|few|NA|TRBJ2-7
TGTGCCAGCAGCGTTGGGGTATGGGAGTACTTC
CASSVGVWEYF
>TRBV4-3|NA|TRBD2|TRBJ2-5
TGCGCCAGCAGCCAAGATATAGGCGGGGGGGTACAGTACTTC
CASSQDIGGGVQYF
>TRBV7-8|NA|TRBD2|TRBJ2-7
TGTGCCAGCAGCTTAGCGGGGGGTAGCGGGAGCTCCTACGAGCAGTACTTC
CASSLAGGSGSSYEQYF
>TRBV27|NA|NA|TRBJ2-7
TGTGCCAGCAGTTTAAAGAGCTCCTACGAGCAGTACTTC
CASSLKSSYEQYF
>TRBV5-1|NA|NA|TRBJ2-3
TGCGCCAGCAGCTTTTTGGAGGTTGGCACAGATACGCAGTATTTT
CASSFLEVGTDTQYF
>TRBV5-1|NA|TRBD2|TRBJ2-6
TGCGCCAGCAGCTCCCCGAAGGTAGCGGGAGGGCCTGGGGCCAACGTCCTGACTTTC
CASSSPKVAGGPGANVLTF
>TRBV5-1|NA|TRBD1|TRBJ2-5
TGCGCCAGCGTACCTTTCCGGAGTGGACAGGGGCAGTACCAAGAGACCCAGTACTTC
CASVPFRSGQGQYQETQYF
>TRBV5-8|many|NA|TRBJ1-5
TGTGCCAGCAGCTTGGCCGGTCAGCCCCAGCATTTT
CASSLAGQPQHF
>TRBV5-1|NA|NA|TRBJ2-4
TGCGCCAGCAGCTTGGGGCTAGCGCAAGAGCTAGCCAAAAACATTCAGTACTTC
CASSLGLAQELAKNIQYF
>TRBV27|NA|TRBD2|TRBJ2-1
TGTGCCAGCAGTATCGGGGGGGGGTTTTACAATGAGCAGTTCTTC
CASSIGGGFYNEQFF
>TRBV7-2|once|NA|TRBJ2-7
TGTGCCAGCAGCCTAGAGCGGACAGCCTACGAGCAGTACTTC
CASSLERTAYEQYF
>TRBV11-2|NA|NA|TRBJ2-3
TGTGCCAGCAGCCCAGGAGGCCCAGATACGCAGTATTTT
CASSPGGPDTQYF
>TRBV27|NA|NA|TRBJ1-2
TGTGCCAGCAAAAATTGGGGGGGAAGAACTAACTATGGCTACACCTTC
CASKNWGGRTNYGYTF
>TRBV5-6|NA|TRBD1|TRBJ1-1
TGTGCCAGCAGCTTTGGGACAGGGAACACTGAAGCTTTCTTT
CASSFGTGNTEAFF
>TRBV7-2|NA|TRBD2|TRBJ2-5
TGTGCCAGCAGCTTACGACTAGCGGGGGCCCCAGAGACCCAGTACTTC
CASSLRLAGAPETQYF
>TRBV5-1|few|NA|TRBJ1-1
TGCGCCAGCAGCCCAAAGGGGGGGGCAGGCTCTGAAGCTTTCTTT
CASSPKGGAGSEAFF
>TRBV6-1|NA|NA|TRBJ1-5
TGTGCCAGCAGTGGGGCGTCTAGTCAGCCCCAGCATTTT
CASSGASSQPQHF
>TRBV6-1|once|TRBD1|TRBJ1-2
TGTGCCAGCAGTGACTACAGGGGGTTGGACTATGGCTACACCTTC
CASSDYRGLDYGYTF
>TRBV6-1|few|NA|TRBJ2-7
TGTGCCAGCAGTGAAGTAGGGGGCTACGAGCAGTACTTC
CASSEVGGYEQYF
>TRBV2|NA|NA|TRBJ1-5
TGTGCCAGCACTGGACAGTCGCCTAATCAGCCCCAGCATTTT
CASTGQSPNQPQHF
>TRBV18|NA|NA|TRBJ1-3
TGTGCCAGCTCAGACCGGGGTGATGGAAACACCATATATTTT
CASSDRGDGNTIYF
>TRBV6-6|once|TRBD2|TRBJ2-3
TGTGCCAGCACCCCACTAGCGGCAGATACGCAGTATTTT
CASTPLAADTQYF
>TRBV7-2|NA|NA|TRBJ2-7
TGTGCCAGCAGCTCGTCGACAGGCGTGACGGGGCAGTACTTC
CASSSSTGVTGQYF